This T cell receptor (beta chain) was identified in a study of cytomegalovirus exposure and HLA in healthy donors. Study-level information: The study placed over 65% of its 398 genotyped donors in the Caucasian-associated ancestry cluster. Study-level results: It was reported in a later analysis that an Asian-associated ancestry cluster showed fewer N-insertions than the 666-donor mean. It was approximately 150 TCR beta chains that were listed as cytomegalovirus-associated. It was reported that the classifier diagnosed cytomegalovirus status with high specificity and sensitivity in both the original and validation cohorts.

PCR amplification relied on 60 Vbeta primers (plus 13 Jbeta primers). Some clones are missing from TCRdb's copy, which holds only in-frame ones; the method was immunoSEQ multiplex PCR. The table lists tens of thousands of clones, over 60% of them singletons. Germline V gene data show CDR1 as SNHLY and CDR2 as FYNNEI. CDR3 length equals 14 residues. The junction had 6 bases not matched to a gene; V was cut back by 5 bases and J by 4 bases. To note about this clone: Its antigen is currently unknown.

This chain links TRBV2 with TRBJ1-1, with 8 bases that match TRBD1. Input material: PBMCs. The origin of this receptor is a female donor in good health and CMV-seronegative. For the CDR3, the DNA is TGTGCCAGCAGTACACGAACAGGGGGCACTGAAGCTTTCTTT. As protein: CASSTRTGGTEAFF.